The source of this TCR beta chain is a study of human T cells and chemical hapten exposure. Study-wide points: The study found that DPC sensitization did not change TCRs above 1 in 1000 frequency. There were significantly more large CDR3 similarity clusters among expanded TCRs than among controls.

V was pared by 0 bases and J by 4 bases, with 13 bases between. CDR1 and CDR2 from the germline V gene are ENHRY and SYGVKD. There are 16 residues in the CDR3. TCRdb ran MiXCR on the RACE reads and lists one entry per CDR3 protein. The data hold about 350,000 distinct CDR3 sequences, with roughly 6% observed a single time. The time point here: patch test 2, 6 weeks after DPC sensitization. The treatment is: therapeutic diphenylcyclopropenone sensitization with weekly scalp DPC. People who gave samples had alopecia, were 18 to 70 years old, and were suitable for DPC. This clonotype was picked up many times. The antigen is undetermined.

The TCR comes from a young woman with alopecia areata. Some clones in this sample may be carry-over from other donors' samples. The sample was whole blood, taken in connection with sensitization to the hapten diphenylcyclopropenone (DPC). V is TRBV10-3 and J is TRBJ1-5, with D possibly TRBD1 on 6 matching bases. Here the CDR3 DNA reads TGTGCCATCAGTGAGTCGGTAGACAGGCATAATCAGCCCCAGCATTTT. Protein: CAISESVDRHNQPQHF.